Listed here are 15 T cell receptor beta chains from one sample, sequenced in a study of blood T cell repertoires in COVID-19 (dated by TCRdb to 2018 to 2021). Libraries were made using the immunoSEQ multiplex PCR assay. The table comes from immuneACCESS by way of TCRdb, which keeps in-frame sequences with V and J called. Part of the clones is missing from these tables; in studies checked, under half for an unresolved V gene and the rest for unknown reasons. This sample comprises approximately 500,000 clones, approximately 88% of them detected only once. 1.5% to 2% of the sample is held by the ten biggest clonotypes. Sequenced: PBMCs or T cells enriched from blood (not recorded which). The origin of the receptors is a woman between 35 and 50 years old who had recovered from COVID-19.

This sequence joins TRBV14 and TRBJ2-3; tentative D call: TRBD2 (5 bases). CDR3 size: 18 residues. V was pared by 0 bases and J by 1 base, with 17 bases between. Germline CDR1 SGHDN, CDR2 FVKESK. CDR3: CASSQDMRGPHRTDTQYF. The CDR3 DNA sequence: TGTGCCAGCAGCCAAGATATGCGAGGGCCTCATCGCACAGATACGCAGTATTTT. The full variable domain, in which reference TRBV14 and TRBJ2-3 provide the parts outside the CDR3, is EAGVTQFPSHSVIEKGQTVTLRCDPISGHDNLYWYRRVMGKEIKFLLHFVKESKQDESGMPNNRFLAERTGGTYSTLKVQPAELEDSGVYFCASSQDMRGPHRTDTQYFGPGTRLTVL.

The rearrangement links TRBV6-5 to TRBJ2-7; 9 nucleotides agree with TRBD2. The V segment lost 6 bases and the J segment 3 bases; nucleotides outside the gene matches: 9. CDR3 length: 15 residues. Germline CDR1 and CDR2: MNHEY and SVGAGI. Written as DNA, the CDR3 is TGTGCCAGCAGCCGCCTAGCGGGGACGAACTACGAGCAGTACTTC. Translation: CASSRLAGTNYEQYF.

This rearrangement joins TRBV25-1 to TRBJ1-2; D is unresolved. Germline-derived CDR1 and CDR2 are MGHDK and SYGVNS. The CDR3 covers 17 residues. Trimming shortened V by 1 base and J by 4 bases, and 19 bases separated the two germline ends. CDR3 region: CASSEFRLAADFYGYTF. The CDR3 nucleotides read TGTGCCAGCAGTGAATTTAGATTGGCAGCCGACTTCTATGGCTACACCTTC.

The genes are TRBV7-9 and TRBJ2-5; 8 bases match TRBD2. Trimming took 1 base from V and 5 from J; bases not matched to a gene: 6. The V gene's germline CDR1 is SEHNR and CDR2 FQNEAQ (reference sequence). The CDR3 runs to 15 residues. The CDR3 is CASSLGGGRLETQYF. CDR3 coding DNA: TGTGCCAGCAGCTTAGGCGGCGGGAGGTTGGAGACCCAGTACTTC.

The chain employs TRBV9 and TRBJ1-2, with D maybe TRBD1 (5 bases). Germline CDR1 and CDR2: SGDLS and YYNGEE. The CDR3 runs 15 residues. Trimming pared 4 bases from V and 4 bases from J, leaving 17 bases between. The CDR3 DNA sequence: TGTGCCAGCAGCTTCACAGGTGGTTCGCCCTATGGCTACACCTTC. Amino acids: CASSFTGGSPYGYTF.

This clone has a single count. CDR3 loop: CASSEGRRLNTEAFF. The CDR3, as DNA: TGTGCCAGCAGTGAAGGACGCAGGCTAAACACTGAAGCTTTCTTT. This chain links TRBV6-1 with TRBJ1-1; D uncertain. The V and J ends lost 1 base and 2 bases respectively, with 11 bases between them. The CDR3 runs to 15 residues. From germline, CDR1 is MNHNS and CDR2 SASEGT.

DNA of the CDR3: TGTGCCAGCAGCTTCGGTGCTCGTGGGGCCAACGTCCTGACTTTC. As protein: CASSFGARGANVLTF. The V and J genes are TRBV11-3 and TRBJ2-6; D remains unclear. V lost 3 bases and J lost 3, with 9 bases in between. The CDR3 is made up of 15 amino acids. Per germline, CDR1 SGHNT and CDR2 YENEEA. Drawing the rest from reference TRBV11-3 and TRBJ2-6, the complete variable domain is EAGVVQSPRYKIIEKKQPVAFWCNPISGHNTLYWYLQNLGQGPELLIRYENEEAVDDSQLPKDRFSAERLKGVDSTLKIQPAELGDSAVYLCASSFGARGANVLTFGAGSRLTVL.

This chain joins TRBV3-1 (or the pseudogene TRBV3-2) and TRBJ2-1; 10 bases map to TRBD2. This CDR3 is built from 18 residues. V shed 0 bases, J shed 1 base, and the junction held 6 bases outside the gene matches. In germline, CDR1 is LGHDT, CDR2 YNNKEL (reference sequence). CDR3 sequence (DNA): TGTGCCAGCAGCCAAGAGGCTAGCGGGAGTCTGTCCTACAATGAGCAGTTCTTC. Its protein product is CASSQEASGSLSYNEQFF.

The V and J genes are TRBV18 and TRBJ1-2; a possible D gene is TRBD1 (6 bases). This CDR3 comprises 13 residues. CDR1 is KGHSH and CDR2 is LQKENI in the germline V gene. Trimming left V 3 bases short and J 5 bases short, with 10 bases between. The CDR3 region has the DNA TGTGCCAGCTCACCGGACAGTACGTATGGCTACACCTTC. It is translated as CASSPDSTYGYTF.

The V and J genes are TRBV6-5 and TRBJ1-4; 9 nucleotides line up with TRBD1. CDR1 is MNHEY and CDR2 is SVGAGI in the germline V gene. J gave up 5 bases and V 5 bases, and 6 bases lay outside the gene matches. CDR3 size: 15 residues. CDR3 loop: CASSQRDRANEKLFF. CDR3 bases: TGTGCCAGCAGTCAAAGGGACAGGGCGAATGAAAAACTGTTTTTT.

The chain uses TRBV7-2 and TRBJ2-2; 7 bases align to TRBD1. V was pared by 4 bases and J by 6 bases, with 5 bases of the junction left unmatched. The germline gives CDR1 SGHTA, CDR2 FQGNSA. The CDR3 contains 14 residues. The CDR3 DNA sequence: TGTGCCAGCAGCTCGACAGGGACCCCCGGGGAGCTGTTTTTT. Translating gives CASSSTGTPGELFF.

The table lists this clone with many counts. This rearrangement joins TRBV3-1 (or the pseudogene TRBV3-2) to TRBJ2-1; 13 nucleotides agree with TRBD2. CDR3 length equals 18 residues. Germline values: CDR1 LGHDT, CDR2 YNNKEL (reference sequence). V trimming: 0 bases; J trimming: 4 bases; junction bases outside the gene matches: 6. CDR3: CASSQEGTSGRGYNEQFF. Here the CDR3 DNA reads TGTGCCAGCAGCCAAGAAGGAACTAGCGGGAGGGGTTACAATGAGCAGTTCTTC.

The gene calls are TRBV2 and TRBJ1-5; 10 nucleotides line up with TRBD1. V shed 3 bases and J 6 bases; nucleotides not matched to a gene: 8. CDR3 length equals 16 residues. Germline V CDR1 and CDR2: SNHLY, FYNNEI. CDR3 bases: TGTGCCAGCAGTGACGGTGGGACAGGGGTTGGTCAGCCCCAGCATTTT. It translates to CASSDGGTGVGQPQHF.

The chain recombines TRBV5-4 with TRBJ1-5, with D perhaps TRBD1 (5 bases). The germline V gene has CDR1 SGHNT and CDR2 YYREEE (reference sequence). V gave up 0 bases and J gave up 2 bases, with 9 bases separating them. The CDR3 is made up of 15 amino acids. CDR3 sequence: CASSLGGVGNQPQHF. The DNA of the CDR3 is TGTGCCAGCAGCTTGGGGGGGGTGGGCAATCAGCCCCAGCATTTT.

The gene calls are TRBV12-3 or TRBV12-4 and TRBJ2-1; a possible D gene is TRBD1 (5 bases). The ends were cut back, 5 bases at V and 9 bases at J, with 11 bases in the middle. The CDR3 is 12 amino acids. In DNA, the CDR3 is TGTGCCAGCAGTGCCGACAGTCGTGAGCAGTTCTTC. This codes for CASSADSREQFF.